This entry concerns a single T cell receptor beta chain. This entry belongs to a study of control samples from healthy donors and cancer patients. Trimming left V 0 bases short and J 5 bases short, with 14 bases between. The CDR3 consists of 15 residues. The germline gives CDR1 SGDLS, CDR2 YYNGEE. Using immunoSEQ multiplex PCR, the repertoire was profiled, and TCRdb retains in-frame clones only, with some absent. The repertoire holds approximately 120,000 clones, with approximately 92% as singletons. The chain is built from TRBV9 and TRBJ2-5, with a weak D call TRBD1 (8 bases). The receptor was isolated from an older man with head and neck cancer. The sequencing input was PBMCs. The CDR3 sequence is CASSVVGGTGETQYF. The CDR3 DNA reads TGTGCCAGCAGCGTAGTCGGGGGGACAGGCGAGACCCAGTACTTC. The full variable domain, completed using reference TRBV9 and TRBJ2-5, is DSGVTQTPKHLITATGQRVTLRCSPRSGDLSVYWYQQSLDQGLQFLIQYYNGEERAKGNILERFSAQQFPDLHSELNLSSLELGDSALYFCASSVVGGTGETQYFGPGTRLLVL.